The T cell receptor (beta chain) described here comes from a study of cytomegalovirus exposure and HLA in healthy donors. This clone was counted between two and nine times. Its target is unknown. Study findings and constraints: Rarity characterized most TCR sequences, yet some public TCRs appeared in many donors. About 87% or about 30% of the time was how often most TCR beta V segments were productive, according to an earlier analysis. In a later analysis, an Asian-associated ancestry cluster reportedly showed fewer N-insertions than the approximately 620-donor mean. More clonal expansion characterized HLA-associated TCR beta chains than equally common others in a later analysis.

CDR1 SGHDT and CDR2 YYEEEE come from the germline V gene. The CDR3 is made up of 12 amino acids. The V end was cut by 1 base, the J end by 4 bases, with 6 bases between. Vbeta (60) and Jbeta (13) primers were used in the PCR. Sequencing used immunoSEQ multiplex PCR; TCRdb keeps in-frame clones, though not all of them. This table has 100,000 or so clones, about 75% appearing once. This rearrangement joins TRBV5-6 to TRBJ2-7; the D is unclear. Material for sequencing was PBMCs. The receptor was isolated from a male donor in good health and CMV-seropositive. The CDR3 reads CASSLNRYEQYF. DNA of the CDR3: TGTGCCAGCAGCTTGAATAGATACGAGCAGTACTTC.